The rows below give T cell receptor beta chains drawn from one sample of a study of shared clonotypes between healthy human individuals. Profiling relied on immunoSEQ multiplex PCR, and the TCRdb table lists in-frame clones only, not all of them. The data hold approximately 2.1 million clones, with 85% to 95% observed a single time. The material sequenced was naive CD4+ T cells from PBMCs. The receptors were sampled from a man aged 18 to 30 in good health. Some clones in this sample may be carry-over from other donors' samples. Both conserved end residues are trimmed from each CDR3. The order of the fields is J gene, CDR3 length, V gene, CDR3 protein.

>TRBJ2-3|12|TRBV6-1
ASSEAGSTDTQY
>TRBJ1-5|13|TRBV15
ATSGNQGFGQPQH
>TRBJ1-2|11|TRBV7-9
ASSYRQNYGYT
>TRBJ1-2|12|TRBV18
ASSPTDRVDGYT
>TRBJ2-7|15|TRBV27
ASSFRTSGIFSYEQY
>TRBJ2-2|14|TRBV9
ASSVDARRSTGELF
>TRBJ2-7|13|TRBV18
ASSPPSRQTYEQY
>TRBJ2-7|12|TRBV29-1
SVGEGTGRLKQY
>TRBJ2-3|13|TRBV5-1
ASSLSGARTDTQY
>TRBJ1-3|12|TRBV5-1
ASSSGSSGNTIY
>TRBJ2-3|16|TRBV5-1
ASSFNPGRGGTTDTQY
>TRBJ2-7|14|TRBV27
ASSLFPRLAESEQY
>TRBJ2-3|13|TRBV6-5
ASRRLAGGSDTQY
>TRBJ2-7|12|TRBV28
ASSRTRGSYEQY
>TRBJ2-5|14|TRBV4-1
ASSATLVGGQETQY
>TRBJ1-2|10|TRBV6-1
ASTGLGAGYT
>TRBJ2-1|13|TRBV29-1
SVAGGAHSYNEQF
>TRBJ2-7|12|TRBV4-1
ASRAFPDDYEQY
>TRBJ2-2|13|TRBV18
ASSPPAPVTGELF
>TRBJ1-3|12|TRBV5-1
ASSSTEAGNTIY
>TRBJ2-7|10|TRBV25-1
ASSTSRSEQY
>TRBJ2-2|13|TRBV6-4
ASRPGGSHTGELF
>TRBJ1-2|11|TRBV2
ASRSRSSGGYT
>TRBJ2-5|14|TRBV5-1
ASSQTGQGAGETQY
>TRBJ2-7|12|TRBV6-5
ASKAGGSSYEQY
>TRBJ2-2|13|TRBV18
ASSPTSGDTGELF
>TRBJ2-5|11|TRBV4-1
ASSRSNQETQY
>TRBJ2-5|12|TRBV2
ASSGQGGEETQY
>TRBJ1-3|13|TRBV6-6
ASSRQGLTGNTIY
>TRBJ2-1|16|TRBV7-6
ASSPPWGAGSSYNEQF
>TRBJ1-1|11|TRBV9
ASRSPGNTEAF
>TRBJ1-1|14|TRBV27
ASRPLTGGADTEAF
>TRBJ2-2|12|TRBV5-1
ASSPSGSTGELF
>TRBJ2-1|12|TRBV2
ASSGRSSYNEQF
>TRBJ1-2|13|TRBV5-4
ASSPPPTGVYGYT
>TRBJ2-5|13|TRBV11-3
ASSLGTGRQETQY
>TRBJ2-7|13|TRBV7-2
ASSLVGTARREQY
>TRBJ1-1|14|TRBV7-8
ASSPRRVLIDTEAF
>TRBJ2-1|10|TRBV19
ASSIIRNEQF
>TRBJ2-1|13|TRBV5-4
ASSGRLAVYNEQF
>TRBJ2-1|12|TRBV15
ATGLAGGYNEQF
>TRBJ2-2|12|TRBV11-3
ASSFGVGTGELF
>TRBJ1-5|12|TRBV10-3
ATTKEPSNQPQH
>TRBJ2-7|11|TRBV28
ASSPPGGWEQY
>TRBJ2-1|16|TRBV7-8
ASSSYGASATGYNEQF
>TRBJ2-3|16|TRBV4-2
ASSHPSAGLAGDDTQY
>TRBJ2-7|15|TRBV5-4
ASSLGGTSGRVPEQY
>TRBJ2-5|13|TRBV27
ASSPRTGGQETQY
>TRBJ2-7|12|TRBV5-6
ASSLDPGWYEQY
>TRBJ2-6|16|TRBV4-2
ASSQGGEGISGANVLT
>TRBJ1-2|15|TRBV5-1
ASSLEWPAGANYGYT
>TRBJ1-5|12|TRBV19
ASSEWVSNQPQH
>TRBJ2-3|13|TRBV19
ASSWGTVPTDTQY
>TRBJ2-2|11|TRBV28
ASRLQNTGELF
>TRBJ2-3|15|TRBV2
ASSEALSRLAGDTQY
>TRBJ2-2|13|TRBV6-5
ASSRLAGDTGELF
>TRBJ2-3|14|TRBV7-9
ASSRAPRGAADTQY
>TRBJ2-1|14|TRBV28
ASSPGSGAAYNEQF